The sequence of this T cell receptor (beta chain) was determined in a study of CD8+ T cells in alopecia areata. Whole-study context: Tofacitinib was given for 6 to 18 months, then stopped for 6 months.

This clone appeared once. Its matching antigen is unknown. General study points: Sequencing of scalp samples also captures resident alphabeta T cells of normal skin. Alopecia totalis/universalis scalp especially showed more expanded CD8+ clones than normal scalp.

The germline gives CDR1 WSHSY, CDR2 SAAADI. CDR3 length: 14 residues. V shed 10 bases, J shed 1 base, and the junction held 6 bases outside the gene matches. Sequencing relied on a cDNA template that was reverse transcribed from extracted RNA. The protocol was immunoSEQ multiplex PCR, while the TCRdb copy is restricted to in-frame clones and leaves out a portion. The repertoire holds 180,000 or so clones, with 50% to 70% as singletons. This sequence was found in a human donor with alopecia areata. This specimen consisted of CD4+ T cells sorted from blood, obtained at week 0. V usage is TRBV10-2 and J usage is TRBJ2-1; 8 nucleotides line up with TRBD1. CDR3 nucleotides: TGCGCCACCGGCGGACAGGGTTCCTACAATGAGCAGTTCTTC. Translating gives CATGGQGSYNEQFF.